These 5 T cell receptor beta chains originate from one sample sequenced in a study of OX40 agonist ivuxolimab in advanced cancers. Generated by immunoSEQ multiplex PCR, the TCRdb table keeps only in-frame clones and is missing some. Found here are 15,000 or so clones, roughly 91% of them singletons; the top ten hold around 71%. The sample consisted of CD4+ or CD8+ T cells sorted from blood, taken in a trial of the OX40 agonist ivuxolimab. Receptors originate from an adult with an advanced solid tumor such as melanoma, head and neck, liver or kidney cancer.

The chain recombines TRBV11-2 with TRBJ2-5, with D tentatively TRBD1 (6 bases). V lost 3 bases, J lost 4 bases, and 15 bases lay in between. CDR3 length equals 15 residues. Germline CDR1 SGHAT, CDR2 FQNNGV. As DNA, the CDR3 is TGTGCCAGCAGCTTTTGGGGGCGCATCTTAGAGACCCAGTACTTC. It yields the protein CASSFWGRILETQYF.

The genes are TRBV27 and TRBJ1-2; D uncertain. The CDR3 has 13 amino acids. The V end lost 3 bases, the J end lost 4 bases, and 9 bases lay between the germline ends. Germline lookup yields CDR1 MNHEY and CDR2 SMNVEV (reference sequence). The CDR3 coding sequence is TGTGCCAGCAGTTTGTCACCCCCCTATGGCTACACCTTC. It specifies CASSLSPPYGYTF.

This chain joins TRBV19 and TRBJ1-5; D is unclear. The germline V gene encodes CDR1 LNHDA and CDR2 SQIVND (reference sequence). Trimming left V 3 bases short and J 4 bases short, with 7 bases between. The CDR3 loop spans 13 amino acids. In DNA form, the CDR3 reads TGTGCCAGTAGTATGAGAGAGAATCAGCCCCAGCATTTT. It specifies CASSMRENQPQHF.

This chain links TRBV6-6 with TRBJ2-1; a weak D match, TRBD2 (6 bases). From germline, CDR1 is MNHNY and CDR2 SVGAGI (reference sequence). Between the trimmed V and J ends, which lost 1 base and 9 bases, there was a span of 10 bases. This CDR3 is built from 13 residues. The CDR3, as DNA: TGTGCCAGCAGTTACTGGGACTCTACTGAGCAGTTCTTC. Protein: CASSYWDSTEQFF.

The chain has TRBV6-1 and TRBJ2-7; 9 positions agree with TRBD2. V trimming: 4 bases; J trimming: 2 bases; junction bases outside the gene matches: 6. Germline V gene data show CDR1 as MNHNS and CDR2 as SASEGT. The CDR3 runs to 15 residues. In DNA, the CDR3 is TGTGCCAGCAGTGCCGACGCGGGAGGGCCCTACGAGCAGTACTTC. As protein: CASSADAGGPYEQYF.